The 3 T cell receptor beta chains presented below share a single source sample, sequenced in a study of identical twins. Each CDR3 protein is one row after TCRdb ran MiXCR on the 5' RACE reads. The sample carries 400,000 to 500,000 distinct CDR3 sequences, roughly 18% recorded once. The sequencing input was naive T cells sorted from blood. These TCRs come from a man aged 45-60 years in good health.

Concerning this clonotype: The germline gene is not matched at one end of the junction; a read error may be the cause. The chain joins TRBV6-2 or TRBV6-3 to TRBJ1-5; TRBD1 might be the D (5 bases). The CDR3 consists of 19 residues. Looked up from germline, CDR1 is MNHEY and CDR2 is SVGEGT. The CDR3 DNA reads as TGTGCCAGCAGTTCTACCGGGACCGCTAACCATTATAGCAATCAGCCCCGGCATTTT. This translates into CASSSTGTANHYSNQPRHF.

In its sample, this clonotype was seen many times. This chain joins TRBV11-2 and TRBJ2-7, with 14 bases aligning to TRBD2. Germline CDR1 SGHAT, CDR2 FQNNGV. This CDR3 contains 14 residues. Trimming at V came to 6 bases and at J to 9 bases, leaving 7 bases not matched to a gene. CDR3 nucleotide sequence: TGTGCCAGCAGGAGACTAGCGGGGGGGCTCGGGCAGTACTTC. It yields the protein CASRRLAGGLGQYF.

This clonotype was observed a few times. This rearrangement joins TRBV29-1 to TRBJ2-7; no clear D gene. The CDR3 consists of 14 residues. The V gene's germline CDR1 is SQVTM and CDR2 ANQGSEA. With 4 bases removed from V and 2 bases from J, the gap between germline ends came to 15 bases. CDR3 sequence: CSVVLDLRPYEQYF. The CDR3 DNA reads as TGCAGCGTTGTTCTGGATTTAAGGCCCTACGAGCAGTACTTC.